A selection of T cell receptor delta chains follows, all from one sample in a study of Vδ1+ human thymocytes. TCRdb redid clone calling on the multiplex PCR reads using CATT. This sample has more than 50,000 delta-chain clones, with about 16% found just once. Sequencing was done on a sample of Vdelta1+ gamma-delta thymocytes from the thymus. These receptors originate from a boy in the first two years of life who had congenital heart surgery. CDR3s include the opening cysteine and the closing phenylalanine or tryptophan. Each record gives: J gene, V gene, D gene, clone size, CDR3 DNA, CDR3 protein. D genes are given only for firm matches. A row's size may be missing; if present it is once, few, many or a size class.

TRDJ1	TRDV1	NA	few	TGTGCTCTTGGGGAACTCCACAACGTGGGGGTTCCCTCCGGTAAACTCATCTTT	CALGELHNVGVPSGKLIF
TRDJ1	TRDV1	NA	NA	TGTGCTCTTGGGGAACGGGGATCGAGAACCGATAAACTCATCTTT	CALGERGSRTDKLIF
TRDJ1	TRDV1	TRDD3	NA	TGTGCTCTTGGGGAACTAGCCGGGTACTGGGGGATACCCTACGATAAACTCATCTTT	CALGELAGYWGIPYDKLIF
TRDJ1	TRDV1	NA	NA	TGTGCTCTTGGGGAATTCTATCTTGACTACACCGATAAACTCATCTTT	CALGEFYLDYTDKLIF
TRDJ1	TRDV1	TRDD3	few	TGTGCTCTTGTCTGGTCTCCCCAGGCCTTCCCCCGCCGCCTTACTGGGGGATACGCCTTAAACACCGATAAACTCATCTTT	CALVWSPQAFPRRLTGGYALNTDKLIF
TRDJ1	TRDV2	TRDD3	medium-sized	TGTGCCTGTGACACGCTGCTGGGGGATACCGTACTCCGGTACACCGATAAACTCATCTTT	CACDTLLGDTVLRYTDKLIF
TRDJ1	TRDV1	TRDD3	few	TGTGCTCTTGGGGAAAAAATCCCTACGGGGGGATACGCTTGGGAGGACGATAAACTCATCTTT	CALGEKIPTGGYAWEDDKLIF
TRDJ1	TRDV1	NA	NA	TGTGCTCTTGGGGAACGTGGGTCCTACCCTGGGGGTTCGTACACCGATAAACTCATCTTT	CALGERGSYPGGSYTDKLIF
TRDJ1	TRDV1	TRDD3	NA	TGTGCTCTCACCCTAGTACTGGGGAAATACACCGATAAACTCATCTTT	CALTLVLGKYTDKLIF
TRDJ2	TRDV1	TRDD3	NA	TGTGCTCTTGGGGAACTACGTACTGGGGGATTTCTTACAGCACAACTCTTCTTT	CALGELRTGGFLTAQLFF
TRDJ1	TRDV1	NA	few	TGTGCTCTTGGGGAAAGCGGGTCAGGCACCGATAAACTCATCTTT	CALGESGSGTDKLIF
TRDJ1	TRDV1	TRDD3	NA	TGTGCTCTTGGGTCACTCCCACCTACCTGGGGGAACAATAAACTCATCTTT	CALGSLPPTWGNNKLIF
TRDJ1	TRDV1	TRDD3	NA	TGTGCTCTTGGGGAATCTTTCGTACTGGGGGATAGGGGGGAGGACACCGATAAACTCATCTTT	CALGESFVLGDRGEDTDKLIF
TRDJ2	TRDV1	TRDD3	NA	TGTGCTCTTGGGGAACGTATCGTCTGGGGGATAAAAGTTCAATTGACGGCACAACTCTTCTTT	CALGERIVWGIKVQLTAQLFF
TRDJ1	TRDV1	NA	NA	TGTGCTCTTGGGTTCGCCTCCTTCCTACGTAGTGCGGGGGATACCACCGATAAACTCATCTTT	CALGFASFLRSAGDTTDKLIF
TRDJ1	TRDV1	TRDD3	NA	TGTGCTCTTGGGGACTCTAGGGCCTTCCCCCTAAGTACTGGGGGATTGAAAAAGTACACAGATAAACTCATCTTT	CALGDSRAFPLSTGGLKKYTDKLIF
TRDJ1	TRDV1	TRDD2	few	TGTGCTCTTGGGGAGATCGTGAGGCCTTCCTACGGGACTGGCAGCACCGATAAACTCATCTTT	CALGEIVRPSYGTGSTDKLIF
TRDJ1	TRDV1	TRDD3	few	TGTGCTCTTGGGGAACTCCCTATAGGAGGATACGTTAACACCGATAAACTCATCTTT	CALGELPIGGYVNTDKLIF
TRDJ1	TRDV1	TRDD2	few	TGTGCTCTTGGGGAAATGCCTTCCTACTTCGTACTGGGTGCCACCGATAAACTCATCTTT	CALGEMPSYFVLGATDKLIF
TRDJ1	TRDV1	TRDD3	few	TGTGCTCTTGGGGGACCCGGGAACCCCCCCTGGGGATACTGGTGCGCCACCGATAAACTCATCTTT	CALGGPGNPPWGYWCATDKLIF
TRDJ1	TRDV1	TRDD2	NA	TGTGCTCTTGGGGAACTGACCTTGCTTCCTACGGGGAACTACACCGATAAACTCATCTTT	CALGELTLLPTGNYTDKLIF
TRDJ1	TRDV1	TRDD3	few	TGTGCTCTTGGGGAACTTGGGAGATTCCCGCGGACCTGGGGGATGGGTAAACTCATCTTT	CALGELGRFPRTWGMGKLIF
TRDJ1	TRDV1	TRDD3	few	TGTGCTCTTGGGGAACTTTTTTCCCCCCAACACTGGGGGATACGCTTGTACACCGATAAACTCATCTTT	CALGELFSPQHWGIRLYTDKLIF
TRDJ1	TRDV1	TRDD3	NA	TGTGCTCTTGGGGAAGGGGGCTGGGGGACCTTCTACACCGATAAACTCATCTTT	CALGEGGWGTFYTDKLIF
TRDJ1	TRDV1	NA	few	TGTGCTCTTGGGGAACAGCTCAGACTGGGAGATTATAAACTCATCTTT	CALGEQLRLGDYKLIF
TRDJ1	TRDV1	TRDD3	few	TGTGCTCTTGGGGTTTACCCCTCGATGTGGGGGGATACGCCGTGCACCGATAAACTCATCTTT	CALGVYPSMWGDTPCTDKLIF
TRDJ1	TRDV1	NA	NA	TGTGCTCTCGTACAAATCTTGGGGGACACCGATAAACTCATCTTT	CALVQILGDTDKLIF
TRDJ1	TRDV1	TRDD3	few	TGTGCTCTTGGGGAATGGAGCTTCTACGGCCCAAACTGGGGGATACGACCCGATAAACTCATCTTT	CALGEWSFYGPNWGIRPDKLIF
TRDJ1	TRDV1	TRDD3	NA	TGTGCTCTTGGGGAACGAGGACCTATTGAAGGAAATCCACTGGGGGATACATCGGGTGGCCCCGATAAACTCATCTTT	CALGERGPIEGNPLGDTSGGPDKLIF